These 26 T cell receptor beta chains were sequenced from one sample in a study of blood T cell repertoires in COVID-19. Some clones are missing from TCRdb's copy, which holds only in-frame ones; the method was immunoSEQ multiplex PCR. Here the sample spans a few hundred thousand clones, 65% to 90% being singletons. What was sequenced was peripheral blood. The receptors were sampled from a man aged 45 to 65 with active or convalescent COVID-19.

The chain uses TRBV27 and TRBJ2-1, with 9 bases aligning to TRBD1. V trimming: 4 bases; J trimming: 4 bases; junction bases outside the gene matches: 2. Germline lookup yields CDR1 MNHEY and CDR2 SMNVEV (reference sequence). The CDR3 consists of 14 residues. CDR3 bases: TGTGCCAGCAGTTCGGGACAGGGTTACAATGAGCAGTTCTTC. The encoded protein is CASSSGQGYNEQFF.

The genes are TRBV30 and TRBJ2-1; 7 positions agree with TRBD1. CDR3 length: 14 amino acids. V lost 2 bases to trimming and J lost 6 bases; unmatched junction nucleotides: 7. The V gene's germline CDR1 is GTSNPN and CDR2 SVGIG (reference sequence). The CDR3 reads CAWSYRDRSNEQFF. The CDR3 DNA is TGTGCCTGGAGTTATCGGGACAGAAGCAATGAGCAGTTCTTC.

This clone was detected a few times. CDR3 bases: TGTGCCAGCAGTGATGCCGGGAGCACCGGGGAGCTGTTTTTT. This encodes CASSDAGSTGELFF. The V and J genes are TRBV2 and TRBJ2-2, with D tentatively TRBD2 (6 bases). CDR3 size: 14 residues. Germline CDR1 SNHLY, CDR2 FYNNEI. V was clipped by 3 bases and J by 4 bases, with 9 bases between them.

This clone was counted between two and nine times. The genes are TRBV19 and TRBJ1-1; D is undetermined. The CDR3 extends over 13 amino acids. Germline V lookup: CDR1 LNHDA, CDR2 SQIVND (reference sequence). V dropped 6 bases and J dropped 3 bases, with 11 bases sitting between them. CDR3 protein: CASSPRGYTEAFF. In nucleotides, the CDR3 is TGTGCCAGTAGCCCCCGAGGATACACTGAAGCTTTCTTT.

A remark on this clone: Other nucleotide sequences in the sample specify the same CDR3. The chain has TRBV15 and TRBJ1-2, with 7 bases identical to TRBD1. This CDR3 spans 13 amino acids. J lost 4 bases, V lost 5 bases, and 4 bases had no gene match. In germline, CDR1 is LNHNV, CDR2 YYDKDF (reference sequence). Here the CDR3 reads CATSPDRSYGYTF. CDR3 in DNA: TGTGCCACCAGCCCGGACAGGTCCTATGGCTACACCTTC.

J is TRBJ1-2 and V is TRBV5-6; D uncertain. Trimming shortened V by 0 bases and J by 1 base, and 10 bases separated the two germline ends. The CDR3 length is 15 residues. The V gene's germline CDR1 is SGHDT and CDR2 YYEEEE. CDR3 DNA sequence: TGTGCCAGCAGCTTGGCCGGTCAAGATAACTATGGCTACACCTTC. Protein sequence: CASSLAGQDNYGYTF.

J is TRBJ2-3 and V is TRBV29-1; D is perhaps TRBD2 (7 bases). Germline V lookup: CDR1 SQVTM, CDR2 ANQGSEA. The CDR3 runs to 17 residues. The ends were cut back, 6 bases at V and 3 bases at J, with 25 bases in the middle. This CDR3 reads CSVKGGERSRGTDTQYF. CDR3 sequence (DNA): TGCAGCGTCAAGGGGGGGGAGAGGAGTCGAGGTACAGATACGCAGTATTTT.

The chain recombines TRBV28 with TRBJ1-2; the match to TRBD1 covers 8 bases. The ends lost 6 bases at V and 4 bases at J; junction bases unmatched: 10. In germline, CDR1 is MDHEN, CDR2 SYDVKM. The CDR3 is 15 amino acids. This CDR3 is CASSLNPGQAYGYTF. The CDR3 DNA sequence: TGTGCCAGCAGCCTAAACCCGGGACAGGCCTATGGCTACACCTTC.

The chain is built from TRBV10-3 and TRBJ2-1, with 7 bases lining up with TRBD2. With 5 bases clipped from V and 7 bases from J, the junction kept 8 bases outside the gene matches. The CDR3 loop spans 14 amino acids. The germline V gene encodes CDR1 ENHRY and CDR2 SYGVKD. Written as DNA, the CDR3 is TGTGCCATCAGTCCTAGCGGACCTAGGAATGAGCAGTTCTTC. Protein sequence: CAISPSGPRNEQFF.

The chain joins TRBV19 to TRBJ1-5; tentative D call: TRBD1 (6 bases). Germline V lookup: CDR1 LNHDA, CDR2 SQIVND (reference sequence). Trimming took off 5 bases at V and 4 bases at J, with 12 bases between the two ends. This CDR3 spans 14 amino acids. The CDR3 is CASSDKQGNQPQHF. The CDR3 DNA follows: TGTGCCAGTAGTGATAAACAGGGTAATCAGCCCCAGCATTTT.

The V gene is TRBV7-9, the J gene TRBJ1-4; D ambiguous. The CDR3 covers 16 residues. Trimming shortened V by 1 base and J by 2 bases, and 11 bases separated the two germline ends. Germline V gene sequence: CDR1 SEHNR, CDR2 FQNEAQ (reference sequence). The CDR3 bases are TGTGCCAGCAGCTTAGAAACCCTCGGGACTAATGAAAAACTGTTTTTT. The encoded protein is CASSLETLGTNEKLFF.

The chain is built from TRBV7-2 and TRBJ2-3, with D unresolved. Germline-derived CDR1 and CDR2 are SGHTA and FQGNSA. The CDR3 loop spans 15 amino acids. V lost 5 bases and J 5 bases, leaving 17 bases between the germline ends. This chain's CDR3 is CASSPAPRRQDTQYF. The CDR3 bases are TGTGCCAGCAGCCCGGCCCCCAGGCGTCAAGATACGCAGTATTTT.

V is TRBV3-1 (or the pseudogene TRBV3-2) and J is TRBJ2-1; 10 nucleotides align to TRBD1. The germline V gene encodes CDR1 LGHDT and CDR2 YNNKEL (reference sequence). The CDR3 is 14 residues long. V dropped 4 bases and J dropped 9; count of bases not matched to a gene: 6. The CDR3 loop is CASSPGQGLVEQFF. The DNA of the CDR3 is TGTGCCAGCAGCCCGGGACAGGGGCTGGTTGAGCAGTTCTTC.

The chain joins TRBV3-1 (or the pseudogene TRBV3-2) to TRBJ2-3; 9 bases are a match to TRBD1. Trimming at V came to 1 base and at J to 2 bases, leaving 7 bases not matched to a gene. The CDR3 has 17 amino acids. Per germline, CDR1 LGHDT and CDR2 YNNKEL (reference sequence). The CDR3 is CASSQAPGQGYTDTQYF. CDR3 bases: TGTGCCAGCAGCCAAGCCCCGGGACAGGGCTACACAGATACGCAGTATTTT.

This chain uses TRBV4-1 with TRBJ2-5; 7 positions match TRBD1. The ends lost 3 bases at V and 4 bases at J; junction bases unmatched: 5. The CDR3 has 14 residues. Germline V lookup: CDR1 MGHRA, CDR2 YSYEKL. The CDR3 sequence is CASSHRQGSETQYF. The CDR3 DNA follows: TGCGCCAGCAGCCACCGACAGGGCTCAGAGACCCAGTACTTC.

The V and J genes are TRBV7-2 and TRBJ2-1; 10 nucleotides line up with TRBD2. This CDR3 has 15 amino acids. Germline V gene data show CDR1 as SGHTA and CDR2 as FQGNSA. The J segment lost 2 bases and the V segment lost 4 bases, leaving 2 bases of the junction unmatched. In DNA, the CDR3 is TGTGCCAGCAGCTGGACTAGCGGAACCTACAATGAGCAGTTCTTC. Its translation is CASSWTSGTYNEQFF.

This CDR3 reads CASSPPGRNSGNTIYF. The DNA of the CDR3 is TGTGCCAGCTCACCACCGGGGCGGAACTCTGGAAACACCATATATTTT. The V gene is TRBV18, the J gene TRBJ1-3; a possible D gene is TRBD1 (5 bases). The germline V and J ends were trimmed by 0 bases and 0 bases, with 9 bases remaining between them. This CDR3 contains 16 residues. Per the germline V gene, CDR1 is KGHSH and CDR2 is LQKENI.

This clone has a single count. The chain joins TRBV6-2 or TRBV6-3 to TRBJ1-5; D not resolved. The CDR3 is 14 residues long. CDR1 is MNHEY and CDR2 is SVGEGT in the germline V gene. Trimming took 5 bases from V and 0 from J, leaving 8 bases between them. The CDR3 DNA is TGTGCCAGCAGTCGGACTAATAGCAATCAGCCCCAGCATTTT. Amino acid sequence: CASSRTNSNQPQHF.

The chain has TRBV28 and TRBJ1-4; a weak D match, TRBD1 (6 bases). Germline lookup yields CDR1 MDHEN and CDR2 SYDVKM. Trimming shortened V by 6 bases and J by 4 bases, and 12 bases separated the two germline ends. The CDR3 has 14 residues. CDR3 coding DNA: TGTGCCAGCAGCCCCGGGACATTTAATGAAAAACTGTTTTTT. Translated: CASSPGTFNEKLFF. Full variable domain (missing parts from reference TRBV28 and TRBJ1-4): DVKVTQSSRYLVKRTGEKVFLECVQDMDHENMFWYRQDPGLGLRLIYFSYDVKMKEKGDIPEGYSVSREKKERFSLILESASTNQTSMYLCASSPGTFNEKLFFGSGTQLSVL.

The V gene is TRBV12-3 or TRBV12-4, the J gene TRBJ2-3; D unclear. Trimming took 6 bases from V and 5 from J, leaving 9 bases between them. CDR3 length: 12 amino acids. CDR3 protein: CASRLLLDTQYF. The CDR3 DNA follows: TGTGCCAGCAGGCTACTGTTAGATACGCAGTATTTT.

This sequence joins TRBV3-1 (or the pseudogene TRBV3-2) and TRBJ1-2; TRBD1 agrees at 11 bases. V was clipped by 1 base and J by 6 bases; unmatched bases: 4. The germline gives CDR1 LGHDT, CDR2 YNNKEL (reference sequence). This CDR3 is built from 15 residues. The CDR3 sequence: CASSQADRGLNGYTF. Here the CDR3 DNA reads TGTGCCAGCAGCCAAGCGGACAGGGGGCTTAATGGCTACACCTTC.

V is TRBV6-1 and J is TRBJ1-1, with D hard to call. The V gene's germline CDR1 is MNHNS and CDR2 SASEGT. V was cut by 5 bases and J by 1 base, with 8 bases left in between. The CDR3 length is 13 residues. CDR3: CASSSPENTEAFF. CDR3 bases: TGTGCCAGCAGTTCACCAGAGAACACTGAAGCTTTCTTT.

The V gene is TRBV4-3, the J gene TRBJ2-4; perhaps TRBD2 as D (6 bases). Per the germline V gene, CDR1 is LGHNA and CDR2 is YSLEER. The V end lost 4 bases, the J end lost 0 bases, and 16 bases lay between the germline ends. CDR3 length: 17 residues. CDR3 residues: CASSPVKGGIAKNIQYF. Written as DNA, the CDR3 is TGCGCCAGCAGCCCAGTGAAGGGCGGGATAGCCAAAAACATTCAGTACTTC.

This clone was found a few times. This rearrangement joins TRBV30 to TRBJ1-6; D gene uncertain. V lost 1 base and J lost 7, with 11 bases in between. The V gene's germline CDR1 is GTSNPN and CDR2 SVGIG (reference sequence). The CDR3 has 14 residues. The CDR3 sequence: CAWSGSSVNSPLHF. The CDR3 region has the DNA TGTGCCTGGAGTGGTAGCAGCGTGAATTCACCCCTCCACTTT.

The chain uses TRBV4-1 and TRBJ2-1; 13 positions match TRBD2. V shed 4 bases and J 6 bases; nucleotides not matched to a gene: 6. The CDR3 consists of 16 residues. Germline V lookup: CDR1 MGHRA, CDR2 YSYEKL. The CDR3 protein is CASSRTSGGAGNEQFF. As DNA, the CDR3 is TGCGCCAGCAGCCGCACTAGCGGGGGGGCGGGCAATGAGCAGTTCTTC.

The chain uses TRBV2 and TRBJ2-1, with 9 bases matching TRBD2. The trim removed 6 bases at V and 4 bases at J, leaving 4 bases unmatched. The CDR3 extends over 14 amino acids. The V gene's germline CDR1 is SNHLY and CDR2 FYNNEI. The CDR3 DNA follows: TGTGCCAGCAGGGTAGCGGGGGTTTACAATGAGCAGTTCTTC. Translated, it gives CASRVAGVYNEQFF.